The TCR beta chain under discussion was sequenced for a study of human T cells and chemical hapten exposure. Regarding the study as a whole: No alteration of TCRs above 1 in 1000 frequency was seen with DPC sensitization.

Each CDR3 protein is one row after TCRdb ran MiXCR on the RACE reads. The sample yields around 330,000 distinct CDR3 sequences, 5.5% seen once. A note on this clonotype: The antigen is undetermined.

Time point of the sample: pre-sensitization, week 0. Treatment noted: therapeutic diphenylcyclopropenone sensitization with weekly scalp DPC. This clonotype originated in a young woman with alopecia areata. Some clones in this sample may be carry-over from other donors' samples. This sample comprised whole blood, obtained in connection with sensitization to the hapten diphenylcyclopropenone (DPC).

Here the CDR3 DNA reads TGTGCCAGCAGTGAATGGGGAGAAGACGGCAATCAGCCCCAGCATTTT. The encoded protein is CASSEWGEDGNQPQHF. The V gene is TRBV6-1, the J gene TRBJ1-5; D is unclear. Trimming removed 2 bases from V and 2 bases from J, with 13 bases in between. CDR3 size: 16 residues. The V gene's germline CDR1 is MNHNS and CDR2 SASEGT.